What follows are 24 T cell receptor beta chains derived from one specimen sequenced in a study of T cells in Graves' hyperthyroidism and ophthalmopathy. TCR beta CDR3 region amplification was performed from RNA transcripts. Initially, a first-round RT-PCR of the TCR CDR3 employed the HTBI primer set. Via MiXCR, TCRdb re-called the multiplex PCR reads, giving one row per CDR3 protein. The sample includes 92,000 or so distinct CDR3 sequences, around 50% seen only once; the top ten take less than 30%. The sequenced material came from blood. The receptors originated from a woman aged 40 to 50 with Graves' hyperthyroidism.

This clonotype came up many times. The chain has TRBV18 and TRBJ2-5; maybe TRBD2 (5 bases). In germline, CDR1 is KGHSH, CDR2 LQKENI. The V and J ends lost 2 bases and 4 bases respectively, with 5 bases between them. The CDR3 consists of 12 residues. The CDR3 spells CASSPEGETQYF. The CDR3 nucleotides are TGTGCCAGCTCACCAGAGGGAGAGACCCAGTACTTC. The variable domain in full, with the rest retrieved from reference TRBV18 and TRBJ2-5, is NAGVMQNPRHLVRRRGQEARLRCSPMKGHSHVYWYRQLPEEGLKFMVYLQKENIIDESGMPKERFSAEFPKEGPSILRIQQVVRGDSAAYFCASSPEGETQYFGPGTRLLVL.

The gene calls are TRBV20-1 and TRBJ2-5, with 11 positions matching TRBD2. CDR3 size: 14 residues. V shed 5 bases, J shed 2 bases, and the junction held 4 bases outside the gene matches. The germline gives CDR1 DFQATT, CDR2 SNEGSKA (reference sequence). This CDR3 reads CSAYLAGGQETQYF. The CDR3 nucleotides are TGCAGTGCTTACCTAGCGGGAGGACAAGAGACCCAGTACTTC.

This clonotype occurred many times. The CDR3 DNA is TGTGCCAGCAGTAAATATGGCTACACCTTC. This sequence encodes CASSKYGYTF. This chain links TRBV2 with TRBJ1-2; D unresolved. Germline CDR1 SNHLY, CDR2 FYNNEI. The V end lost 5 bases, the J end lost 5 bases, and 3 bases lay between the germline ends. This CDR3 spans 10 amino acids.

This clonotype was counted many times. An end of the junction differs from the germline gene, which may be a read error. The rearrangement links TRBV7-9 to TRBJ1-1; no firm D call. Germline values: CDR1 SEHNR, CDR2 FQNEAQ (reference sequence). CDR3 size: 15 residues. CDR3 loop: CASSQGYAPNTEAFF. CDR3 sequence (DNA): TGCGCCAGCAGCCAAGGGTATGCGCCGAACACTGAAGCTTTCTTT.

With respect to this clonotype: A much larger clone lies one base from this, so it may be a read error. The chain links TRBV5-1 to TRBJ2-2; D is unclear. V lost 3 bases and J 1 base, leaving 7 bases between the germline ends. CDR3 length: 14 residues. Germline CDR1 reads SGHRS; CDR2 reads YFSETQ. The CDR3 region has the DNA TGCGCCAGCAGCTCTCAGAGGAACACCGGGGAGCTGTTTTTT. Encoded protein: CASSSQRNTGELFF.

Concerning this clonotype: An end of the junction does not agree with germline; a read error may underlie this. This chain joins TRBV20-1 and TRBJ2-6; the match to TRBD1 covers 7 bases. Germline V lookup: CDR1 DFQATT, CDR2 SNEGSKA (reference sequence). This CDR3 is built from 16 residues. The CDR3: CRGVGWLSGTVNTEAF. The CDR3 coding sequence is TGCAGGGGGGTGGGGTGGCTCTCCGGGACAGTTAACACTGAAGCTTTC.

This clonotype was observed many times. The chain uses TRBV4-1 and TRBJ2-5, with D unclear. CDR3 length equals 18 residues. Trimming left V 4 bases short and J 5 bases short, with 26 bases between. Germline V gene data show CDR1 as MGHRA and CDR2 as YSYEKL. The CDR3 nucleotides are TGCGCCAGCAGCCGCAGCGTGCTATTTGACCGCGTGGAGGAGACCCAGTACTTC. Residues: CASSRSVLFDRVEETQYF.

This clonotype appeared a single time. DNA for the CDR3: TGTGCCAGCCAAGGAGGCAGGGAAGCTTTCTTT. It codes for CASQGGREAFF. The rearrangement joins TRBV25-1 to TRBJ1-1, with no clear D. The CDR3 sequence is 11 residues long. Germline CDR1 MGHDK, CDR2 SYGVNS. V was clipped by 8 bases and J by 8 bases, with 12 bases between them.

J is TRBJ1-5 and V is TRBV2, with 8 positions matching TRBD1. CDR1 is SNHLY and CDR2 is FYNNEI in the germline V gene. J was trimmed by 6 bases and V by 6 bases; bases with no gene match: 1. The CDR3 totals 12 residues. In DNA form, the CDR3 reads TGTGCCAGCAGGGACAGGGCTCAGCCCCAGCATTTT. This codes for CASRDRAQPQHF.

The chain links TRBV10-3 to TRBJ1-1; D uncertain. The germline V gene encodes CDR1 ENHRY and CDR2 SYGVKD. Trimming shortened V by 5 bases and J by 4 bases, and 11 bases separated the two germline ends. This CDR3 comprises 13 residues. The CDR3: CAISNRSGTEAFF. The CDR3 DNA reads TGTGCCATCAGTAACCGCAGTGGCACTGAAGCTTTCTTT.

This clonotype was recorded only once. This chain uses TRBV15 with TRBJ1-2, with D perhaps TRBD1 (5 bases). Trimming took 5 bases from V and 5 from J, leaving 15 bases between them. In germline, CDR1 is LNHNV, CDR2 YYDKDF (reference sequence). This CDR3 region has 14 residues. This CDR3 reads CATSPRGTRYGYTF. The CDR3 DNA sequence: TGTGCCACCAGCCCCCGAGGGACGAGGTATGGCTACACCTTC. The whole variable domain, filled in from reference TRBV15 and TRBJ1-2, reads DAMVIQNPRYQVTQFGKPVTLSCSQTLNHNVMYWYQQKSSQAPKLLFHYYDKDFNNEADTPDNFQSRRPNTSFCFLDIRSPGLGDTAMYLCATSPRGTRYGYTFGSGTRLTVV.

The CDR3 reads CSVAGTGTANEKLFF. DNA of the CDR3: TGCAGCGTGGCCGGGACAGGGACAGCAAATGAAAAACTGTTTTTT. J is TRBJ1-4 and V is TRBV29-1, with 9 bases that match TRBD1. This CDR3 has 15 amino acids. From germline, CDR1 is SQVTM and CDR2 ANQGSEA. The V segment lost 6 bases and the J segment 5 bases; nucleotides outside the gene matches: 10.

As for this clonotype: A read error may be the cause here, since a much bigger clone is one base away. This sequence joins TRBV15 and TRBJ1-1; D possibly corresponds to TRBD1 (5 bases). The germline V gene has CDR1 LNHNV and CDR2 YYDKDF (reference sequence). CDR3 length: 13 amino acids. This CDR3 reads CASSQGRGTEAFF. Written as DNA, the CDR3 is TGTGCCAGCAGCCAGGGACGGGGGACTGAAGCTTTCTTT.

This clonotype was detected ten times or more. The CDR3 region is CASSRPGTGYYEQYF. As DNA, the CDR3 is TGTGCCAGCAGCCGACCCGGGACAGGTTACTACGAGCAGTACTTC. This rearrangement joins TRBV14 to TRBJ2-7; 8 bases align to TRBD1. The CDR3 runs to 15 residues. V trimming: 4 bases; J trimming: 3 bases; junction bases outside the gene matches: 8. Germline CDR1 and CDR2: SGHDN and FVKESK. Together with reference TRBV14 and TRBJ2-7, the CDR3 gives the full variable domain: EAGVTQFPSHSVIEKGQTVTLRCDPISGHDNLYWYRRVMGKEIKFLLHFVKESKQDESGMPNNRFLAERTGGTYSTLKVQPAELEDSGVYFCASSRPGTGYYEQYFGPGTRLTVT.

The chain recombines TRBV20-1 with TRBJ1-4, with a possible D match to TRBD1 (6 bases). Germline V gene lookup returns CDR1 DFQATT and CDR2 SNEGSKA (reference sequence). CDR3 length: 13 residues. V shed 3 bases and J shed 8 bases, with 13 bases lying between them. As DNA, the CDR3 is TGCAGTGCTAGCAGGGGCCAAGGGGAAAAACTGTTTTTT. As protein: CSASRGQGEKLFF.

This clonotype occurred many times. J is TRBJ2-7 and V is TRBV20-1; D not resolved. Germline V gene lookup returns CDR1 DFQATT and CDR2 SNEGSKA (reference sequence). CDR3 size: 12 residues. The V gene lost 3 bases and the J gene lost 4 bases, with 10 bases spanning the gap. In DNA form, the CDR3 reads TGCAGTGCTAGTCCCTCTTCATACGAGCAGTACTTC. Residues: CSASPSSYEQYF.

J is TRBJ1-6 and V is TRBV9; TRBD1 is a possible D gene (6 bases). Germline assignment: CDR1 SGDLS and CDR2 YYNGEE. The CDR3 contains 14 residues. V lost 5 bases and J 10 bases, leaving 16 bases between the germline ends. The CDR3 DNA follows: TGTGCCAGCAGAGGTGAAGGGGGAAGATCACCCCTCCACTTT. Translating gives CASRGEGGRSPLHF.

The table lists this clonotype with a few counts. A read error may produce the germline difference seen at one junction end. The chain has TRBV5-1 and TRBJ2-7; the match to TRBD1 covers 7 bases. Germline V lookup: CDR1 SGHRS, CDR2 YFSETQ. The CDR3 is 13 residues long. The CDR3 nucleotides are TGCGCCAGCAGCAGGGACAGAACCTACGAGCAGTGCTTC. Translation: CASSRDRTYEQCF.

This clonotype showed up many times. This chain links TRBV15 with TRBJ2-7; 7 bases match TRBD2. CDR3 length equals 11 residues. The trim removed 6 bases at V and 5 bases at J, leaving 1 base unmatched. Germline CDR1 and CDR2: LNHNV and YYDKDF (reference sequence). CDR3 region: CATSRGDEQYF. The CDR3 region has the DNA TGTGCCACCAGTCGGGGGGACGAGCAGTACTTC.

This clonotype was observed a handful of times. V usage is TRBV5-1 and J usage is TRBJ2-7, with 14 bases matching TRBD2. Germline CDR1 SGHRS, CDR2 YFSETQ. J gave up 6 bases and V 4 bases, and 9 bases lay outside the gene matches. This CDR3 contains 16 residues. Here the CDR3 reads CASSGIGTSGGREQYF. As DNA, the CDR3 is TGCGCCAGCAGCGGAATCGGGACTAGCGGGGGACGCGAGCAGTACTTC.

There are many counts of this clonotype. This chain links TRBV4-1 with TRBJ2-7, with TRBD1 matching 11 bases. J lost 3 bases, V lost 3 bases, and 7 bases had no gene match. Per germline, CDR1 MGHRA and CDR2 YSYEKL. The CDR3 spans 16 residues. CDR3 region: CASSQWTGGGSYEQYF. The CDR3 DNA is TGCGCCAGCAGCCAGTGGACAGGGGGCGGAAGCTACGAGCAGTACTTC.

This clonotype was seen repeatedly, ten times or more. The rearrangement joins TRBV24-1 to TRBJ2-2; perhaps TRBD1 as D (6 bases). The CDR3 extends over 13 amino acids. Germline CDR1 and CDR2: KGHDR and SFDVKD. The CDR3 loop is CAALDSRTGELFF. The CDR3 DNA is TGTGCGGCCTTGGACAGTCGCACCGGGGAGCTGTTTTTT.

This clonotype was seen a single time. A clone one base away is much larger, so this may be a read error. It is likely a read error, because the conserved phenylalanine at the end of the CDR3 is missing. V gene TRBV5-1 combines with J gene TRBJ1-6; possible D gene TRBD1, 6 bases. V was pared by 1 base and J by 5 bases, with 16 bases between. Germline CDR1 reads SGHRS; CDR2 reads YFSETQ. This CDR3 spans 17 amino acids. CDR3 sequence: CASSLSPDRRDNSPLHS. CDR3 DNA: TGCGCCAGCAGCTTGTCCCCAGACAGGAGAGATAATTCACCCCTCCACTCT.

The chain recombines TRBV29-1 with TRBJ1-1; D is perhaps TRBD1 (5 bases). The germline CDR1 and CDR2 sequences are SQVTM and ANQGSEA. CDR3 length: 14 residues. V lost 8 bases, J lost 0 bases, and 16 bases lay in between. CDR3 amino acids: CSRGTLNVNTEAFF. The CDR3 DNA is TGCAGCCGGGGGACGCTGAACGTGAACACTGAAGCTTTCTTT.